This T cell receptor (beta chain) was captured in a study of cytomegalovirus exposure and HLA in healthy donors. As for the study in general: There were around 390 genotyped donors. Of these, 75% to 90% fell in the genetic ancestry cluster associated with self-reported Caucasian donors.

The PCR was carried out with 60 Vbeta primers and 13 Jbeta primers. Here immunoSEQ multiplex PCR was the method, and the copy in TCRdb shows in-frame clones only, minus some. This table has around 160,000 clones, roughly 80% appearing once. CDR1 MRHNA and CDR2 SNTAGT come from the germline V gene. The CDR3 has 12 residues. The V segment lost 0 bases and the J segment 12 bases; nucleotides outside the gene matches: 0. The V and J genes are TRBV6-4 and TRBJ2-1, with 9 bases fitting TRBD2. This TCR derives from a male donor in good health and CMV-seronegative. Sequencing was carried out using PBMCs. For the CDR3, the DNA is TGTGCCAGCAGTGACTCGCGGGGGGGGCAGTTCTTC. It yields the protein CASSDSRGGQFF.